This T cell receptor beta chain was identified during a study of blood T cell repertoires in COVID-19. The wider study: PBMCs, B-cell-depleted T cells, or T cells were the source of the cDNA or gDNA that made up the material.

Clones were read by immunoSEQ multiplex PCR, and TCRdb kept only the in-frame ones, dropping some. The table records some 340,000 clones, 90% of them present only once. Individuals aged roughly 18 to 95 years were recruited from about two dozen US areas. This CDR3 is built from 14 residues. In germline, CDR1 is LNHDA, CDR2 SQIVND (reference sequence). V was trimmed by 7 bases and J by 1 base, leaving 11 bases between them. The J gene is TRBJ1-5, the V gene TRBV19, with D possibly TRBD1 on 5 matching bases. The sequence was obtained from a woman aged 25-40 years who had been exposed to COVID-19. Sequencing was performed on PBMCs or T cells enriched from blood (not recorded which). Here the CDR3 reads CASTTGISNQPQHF. The CDR3 coding sequence is TGTGCCAGTACTACAGGTATCAGCAATCAGCCCCAGCATTTT.